This entry features one TCR beta chain sequence. The record originates from a study of blood T cell repertoires in COVID-19. In the study overall: Researchers got acute and convalescent COVID-19 samples from the United States, Italy and Spain. From T cells, B-cell-depleted T cells, or PBMCs came the material, which was cDNA or gDNA.

Original processing notes: For nucleated cells, counts were estimated from reference gene primer amplification. Profiled with immunoSEQ multiplex PCR; TCRdb holds only in-frame clones, not every one. V, J and clone size reflect that table, while D and trimming were determined from the DNA. The profile covers fewer than 60,000 clones, with nearly 90% appearing a single time and roughly 10% taken by the ten largest. Germline V gives CDR1 SQVTM, CDR2 ANQGSEA. The CDR3 runs to 13 residues. The germline V and J ends were trimmed by 4 bases and 2 bases, with 11 bases remaining between them. The J gene is TRBJ2-5, the V gene TRBV29-1; the D gene is possibly TRBD1 (7 bases). The sample was peripheral blood. This TCR was sampled from a man aged 80 or over with active or convalescent COVID-19. The CDR3 loop reads CSVVEGAQETQYF. Written as DNA, the CDR3 is TGCAGCGTTGTGGAGGGGGCTCAAGAGACCCAGTACTTC.